These 14 T cell receptor beta chains were all obtained from the same sample, sequenced in a study of blood T cell repertoires in COVID-19 (dated by TCRdb to 2020 to 2022). Receptors were amplified or captured by the immunoSEQ multiplex PCR assay. TCRdb holds this immuneACCESS table with in-frame rearrangements only. Some clones are missing; in checked studies, unresolved V genes explain under half, and the rest has no known cause. The sample table holds about 51,000 clones, of which 80% to 95% were seen once. 3.1% of the sample lies in the top ten. Sequencing input: peripheral blood. All receptors derive from a man aged 45-65 years with acute or convalescent COVID-19.

The rearrangement joins TRBV7-3 to TRBJ2-2, with 8 bases fitting TRBD2. The length of the CDR3 is 17 residues. V lost 2 bases, J lost 1 base, and 6 bases stayed unmatched. Germline CDR1 SGHTA, CDR2 FQGTGA. The CDR3 loop is CASSLGRTSGNTGELFF. The CDR3 DNA follows: TGTGCCAGCAGCTTAGGGCGTACTAGCGGGAACACCGGGGAGCTGTTTTTT.

This clone was seen just once. The chain has TRBV6-1 and TRBJ2-7; tentatively, D is TRBD2 (7 bases). The CDR3 covers 15 residues. Germline assignment: CDR1 MNHNS and CDR2 SASEGT. V lost 3 bases and J 6 bases, leaving 18 bases between the germline ends. For the CDR3, the DNA is TGTGCCAGCAGTGATAATTGGGGGGGCGCTTTCGAGCAGTACTTC. It is translated as CASSDNWGGAFEQYF.

The chain employs TRBV5-1 and TRBJ2-6; possible D gene TRBD2, 5 bases. V shed 3 bases and J shed 4 bases, with 26 bases lying between them. This CDR3 region has 20 residues. CDR1 and CDR2 (germline): SGHRS, YFSETQ. The CDR3 DNA sequence: TGCGCCAGCAGCTCCCTGACTACAAGTGGCCTACTAGGAGGGGCCAACGTCCTGACTTTC. Amino acids: CASSSLTTSGLLGGANVLTF.

This sequence joins TRBV15 and TRBJ1-3, with 8 bases aligning to TRBD1. Germline V lookup: CDR1 LNHNV, CDR2 YYDKDF (reference sequence). The CDR3 is made up of 16 amino acids. With V trimmed by 1 base and J by 1 base, 3 bases remained unmatched. The CDR3 bases are TGTGCCACCAGCAGAGGAACAGGGGGTTCTGGAAACACCATATATTTT. Its protein product is CATSRGTGGSGNTIYF. Variable domain in full (rest from reference TRBV15 and TRBJ1-3): DAMVIQNPRYQVTQFGKPVTLSCSQTLNHNVMYWYQQKSSQAPKLLFHYYDKDFNNEADTPDNFQSRRPNTSFCFLDIRSPGLGDTAMYLCATSRGTGGSGNTIYFGEGSWLTVV.

The V gene is TRBV3-1 (or the pseudogene TRBV3-2), the J gene TRBJ1-5; TRBD1 aligns across 12 bases. Germline V gives CDR1 LGHDT, CDR2 YNNKEL (reference sequence). CDR3 length equals 16 residues. Germline trimming cut 1 base from V and 6 bases from J; bases unmatched to any gene: 4. Written as DNA, the CDR3 is TGTGCCAGCAGCCAAGCCGGGACAGGGGGCAGTCAGCCCCAGCATTTT. It translates to CASSQAGTGGSQPQHF.

This clone was seen a single time. The chain combines TRBV9 with TRBJ2-3, with no clear D. Germline V gene data show CDR1 as SGDLS and CDR2 as YYNGEE. The CDR3 loop spans 15 amino acids. The V gene lost 0 bases and the J gene lost 0 bases, with 8 bases spanning the gap. The CDR3 reads CASSVDGLSTDTQYF. The CDR3 coding sequence is TGTGCCAGCAGCGTAGATGGCCTCAGCACAGATACGCAGTATTTT.

The V and J genes are TRBV7-6 and TRBJ1-1; D gene ambiguous. Germline CDR1 and CDR2: SGHVS and FNYEAQ. Trimming took 0 bases from V and 1 from J, leaving 6 bases between them. The CDR3 contains 14 residues. In DNA, the CDR3 is TGTGCCAGCAGCTTAGCAGGCGGGAACACTGAAGCTTTCTTT. Translated: CASSLAGGNTEAFF.

J is TRBJ1-4 and V is TRBV3-1 (or the pseudogene TRBV3-2); a possible D gene is TRBD1 (6 bases). The V gene lost 0 bases and the J gene lost 0 bases, with 14 bases spanning the gap. CDR1 is LGHDT, CDR2 YNNKEL, per germline (reference sequence). There are 18 residues in the CDR3. CDR3 protein: CASSQDLPGAATNEKLFF. The CDR3 bases are TGTGCCAGCAGCCAAGATCTGCCAGGGGCGGCAACTAATGAAAAACTGTTTTTT.

The chain couples TRBV6-5 to TRBJ1-1; tentative D call: TRBD1 (6 bases). Trimming took 1 base from V and 0 from J, leaving 12 bases between them. The CDR3 length is 16 residues. Germline values: CDR1 MNHEY, CDR2 SVGAGI. The CDR3 DNA follows: TGTGCCAGCAGTTACTACAGGGTGGCCATGAACACTGAAGCTTTCTTT. Encoded protein: CASSYYRVAMNTEAFF.

This chain links TRBV30 with TRBJ1-6; a weak D match, TRBD1 (5 bases). The CDR3 length is 13 residues. Germline values: CDR1 GTSNPN, CDR2 SVGIG (reference sequence). Trimming took 8 bases from V and 4 from J, leaving 12 bases between them. CDR3 DNA: TGTGCCGGAACGGGGGAATATAATTCACCCCTCCACTTT. This encodes CAGTGEYNSPLHF.

This chain connects TRBV20-1 to TRBJ2-7; no firm D call. With 5 bases removed from V and 7 bases from J, the gap between germline ends came to 6 bases. CDR3 length: 9 amino acids. Germline V gene data show CDR1 as DFQATT and CDR2 as SNEGSKA (reference sequence). CDR3 in DNA: TGCAGTGCTCGGTGGGAGCAGTACTTC. Translated: CSARWEQYF.

The chain joins TRBV2 to TRBJ1-4; 7 bases are shared with TRBD1. CDR3 length: 20 residues. V was clipped by 4 bases and J by 0 bases; unmatched bases: 17. The germline V gene has CDR1 SNHLY and CDR2 FYNNEI. The CDR3 protein is CASSAGFGTVLLATNEKLFF. The CDR3, as DNA: TGTGCCAGCAGTGCAGGGTTCGGGACAGTCCTACTTGCAACTAATGAAAAACTGTTTTTT.

V is TRBV6-6 and J is TRBJ1-2, with 9 nucleotides matching TRBD1. J gave up 2 bases and V 5 bases, and 15 bases lay outside the gene matches. The CDR3 covers 18 residues. Germline lookup yields CDR1 MNHNY and CDR2 SVGAGI (reference sequence). The chain's CDR3 is CASSPPGSGTGPNYGYTF. The CDR3, as DNA: TGTGCCAGCAGTCCTCCCGGGAGCGGGACAGGGCCGAACTATGGCTACACCTTC.

The chain is built from TRBV7-8 and TRBJ2-1, with 10 bases fitting TRBD1. The CDR3 extends over 17 amino acids. V was clipped by 1 base and J by 1 base; unmatched bases: 4. Germline CDR1 SGHVS, CDR2 FQNEAQ. The DNA for the CDR3 is TGTGCCAGCAGCTTAGATCCGGGACAGGGGTCCTACAATGAGCAGTTCTTC. It encodes CASSLDPGQGSYNEQFF.